One and the same sample provided the 10 T cell receptor beta chains below, sequenced in a study of shared clonotypes between healthy human individuals. Sequencing was performed with immunoSEQ multiplex PCR; in TCRdb, only in-frame clones are kept and a portion is missing. In the table there are about 490,000 clones, about 85% of which are singletons. Specimen: PBMCs. The receptors stem from a woman aged 35 to 49 in good health. Some clones in this sample may be carry-over from other donors' samples.

The chain couples TRBV9 to TRBJ1-5; 7 positions agree with TRBD1. In germline, CDR1 is SGDLS, CDR2 YYNGEE. The CDR3 runs to 15 residues. V dropped 3 bases and J dropped 5; count of bases not matched to a gene: 8. CDR3 region: CASSATGDRYQPQHF. DNA for the CDR3: TGTGCCAGCAGCGCCACTGGGGACAGATATCAGCCCCAGCATTTT.

The CDR3 loop reads CAWTAGGFTEAFF. The CDR3 DNA reads TGTGCCTGGACGGCAGGGGGATTTACTGAAGCTTTCTTT. The rearrangement links TRBV30 to TRBJ1-1; 7 bases align to TRBD1. Germline values: CDR1 GTSNPN, CDR2 SVGIG (reference sequence). The J segment lost 5 bases and the V segment lost 4 bases, leaving 7 bases of the junction unmatched. The CDR3 loop spans 13 amino acids.

Remarks on this clone: At the DNA level, this CDR3 is encoded by other sequences in the same sample as well. V gene TRBV5-4 combines with J gene TRBJ2-1; 8 nucleotides agree with TRBD1. CDR1 is SGHNT, CDR2 YYREEE, per germline (reference sequence). J gave up 0 bases and V 4 bases, and 3 bases lay outside the gene matches. The CDR3 contains 15 residues. CDR3 DNA: TGTGCCAGCAGCCTGACAGGGGACTCCTACAATGAGCAGTTCTTC. Protein sequence: CASSLTGDSYNEQFF. Full variable domain (outside the CDR3, taken from reference TRBV5-4 and TRBJ2-1): ETGVTQSPTHLIKTRGQQVTLRCSSQSGHNTVSWYQQALGQGPQFIFQYYREEENGRGNFPPRFSGLQFPNYSSELNVNALELDDSALYLCASSLTGDSYNEQFFGPGTRLTVL.

The gene calls are TRBV2 and TRBJ2-7, with 9 nucleotides matching TRBD2. Germline loops: CDR1 SNHLY, CDR2 FYNNEI. With V trimmed by 6 bases and J by 4 bases, 10 bases remained unmatched. The CDR3 sequence is 15 residues long. CDR3: CASRERGRARYEQYF. The CDR3 DNA sequence: TGTGCCAGCAGGGAACGCGGGAGGGCCCGGTACGAGCAGTACTTC. Filled out from reference TRBV2 and TRBJ2-7, the complete variable domain reads EPEVTQTPSHQVTQMGQEVILRCVPISNHLYFYWYRQILGQKVEFLVSFYNNEISEKSEIFDDQFSVERPDGSNFTLKIRSTKLEDSAMYFCASRERGRARYEQYFGPGTRLTVT.

V is TRBV7-2 and J is TRBJ2-2; 7 bases align to TRBD1. Germline-derived CDR1 and CDR2 are SGHTA and FQGNSA. Trimming at V came to 0 bases and at J to 2 bases, leaving 3 bases not matched to a gene. CDR3 length: 16 amino acids. CDR3 amino acids: CASSLAGGSNTGELFF. The CDR3 DNA is TGTGCCAGCAGCTTAGCAGGGGGCAGTAACACCGGGGAGCTGTTTTTT.

Notes on this clone: A far larger clone is only one base removed, so a read error is likely. Other DNA sequences in this sample translate to the same CDR3. The chain uses TRBV18 and TRBJ2-3, with D uncertain. Germline assignment: CDR1 KGHSH and CDR2 LQKENI. This CDR3 is built from 15 residues. The CDR3 loop is CASSEQPSRTDTQYF. CDR3 bases: TGCGCCAGCTCGGAACAACCCTCCCGCACAGATACGCAGTATTTT.

The chain joins TRBV5-4 to TRBJ1-2; TRBD1 is a possible D gene (6 bases). This CDR3 spans 14 amino acids. Germline V gene sequence: CDR1 SGHNT, CDR2 YYREEE (reference sequence). V shed 2 bases and J shed 2 bases, with 10 bases lying between them. The CDR3 coding sequence is TGTGCCAGCAGCTTACAGGGTGCCAACTATGGCTACACCTTC. Translating it yields CASSLQGANYGYTF.

This clone was observed many times. The chain carries TRBV14 and TRBJ2-1, with 9 bases matching TRBD2. The junction had 8 bases not matched to a gene; V was cut back by 4 bases and J by 7 bases. Germline assignment: CDR1 SGHDN and CDR2 FVKESK. The CDR3 totals 15 residues. The DNA for the CDR3 is TGTGCCAGCAGCCCCGACCTAGCGGGGTGGAATGAGCAGTTCTTC. Amino acid sequence: CASSPDLAGWNEQFF.

Note on this clone: The junction shows a germline mismatch at one end, possibly a read error. The J gene is TRBJ1-1, the V gene TRBV6-5; TRBD1 aligns across 9 bases. Germline CDR1 MNHEY, CDR2 SVGAGI. The CDR3 extends over 13 amino acids. The CDR3 nucleotides read TGTGCCATCAGTCGACAGGGGGACACTGAAGCTTTCTTT. It specifies CAISRQGDTEAFF.

The chain combines TRBV5-4 with TRBJ2-7, with TRBD2 matching 12 bases. Per the germline V gene, CDR1 is SGHNT and CDR2 is YYREEE (reference sequence). Trimming at V came to 5 bases and at J to 2 bases, leaving 5 bases not matched to a gene. This CDR3 region has 15 residues. The CDR3 DNA is TGTGCCAGCAGAGATCTAGCGGGAGGGACCTACGAGCAGTACTTC. As protein: CASRDLAGGTYEQYF. Combining the CDR3 with reference TRBV5-4 and TRBJ2-7 gives the whole variable domain ETGVTQSPTHLIKTRGQQVTLRCSSQSGHNTVSWYQQALGQGPQFIFQYYREEENGRGNFPPRFSGLQFPNYSSELNVNALELDDSALYLCASRDLAGGTYEQYFGPGTRLTVT.